Listed below are T cell receptor beta chains from one sample, sequenced in a study of blood T cells in healthy people across ages. TCRdb redid the calling of the 5' RACE reads with MiXCR, one entry per CDR3 protein. The table has 850,000 to 950,000 distinct CDR3 sequences, 29% seen once. Material: blood. The receptors were gathered from an elderly woman in good health. The CDR3 runs from the conserved cysteine through the conserved F or W.

j_call v_call cdr3_aa
TRBJ1-5 TRBV20-1 CSARDLRGDQPQHF
TRBJ2-1 TRBV7-2 CASSWTGGISYNEQFF
TRBJ2-4 TRBV20-1 CSARDQGGADIQYF
TRBJ2-7 TRBV11-2 CASSLPGRGWEQYF
TRBJ1-1 TRBV20-1 CSAREAMGVNTEAFF
TRBJ1-2 TRBV19 CATLPSGLGTTRYGYTF
TRBJ2-2 TRBV9 CASSRQGNTGELFF
TRBJ1-1 TRBV6-2/TRBV6-3 CASSYSLGPAEAFF
TRBJ2-5 TRBV2 CASSKTKQETQYF
TRBJ2-3 TRBV27 CAGKDRERDTQYF
TRBJ2-7 TRBV20-1 CSAFTGAPLQQYF
- TRBV2 CASSPLGSSYNEQYF
TRBJ2-3 TRBV20-1 CSARDLRASGPTDTQYF
TRBJ1-6 TRBV7-2 CASSLMSSSASPLHF
TRBJ1-2 TRBV12-3/TRBV12-4 CASSLGSYGYTF
TRBJ2-1 TRBV5-8 CASSRTSQGDNEQFF
TRBJ1-1 TRBV2 CASRPMTDGTEAFF